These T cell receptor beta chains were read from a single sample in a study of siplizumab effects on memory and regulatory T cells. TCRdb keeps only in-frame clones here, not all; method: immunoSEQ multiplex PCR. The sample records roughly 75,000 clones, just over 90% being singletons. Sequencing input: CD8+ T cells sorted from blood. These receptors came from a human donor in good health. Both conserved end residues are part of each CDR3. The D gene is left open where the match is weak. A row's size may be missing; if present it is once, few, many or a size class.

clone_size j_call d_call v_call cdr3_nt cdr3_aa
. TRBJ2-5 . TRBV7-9 TGTGCCAGCAGCCCCTACTGGGTAGAGACCCAGTACTTC CASSPYWVETQYF
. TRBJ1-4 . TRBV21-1 TGTGCCAGCAGCCCACGCGGCGGGGGGCAGGGCGACGAAAAACTGTTTTTT CASSPRGGGQGDEKLFF
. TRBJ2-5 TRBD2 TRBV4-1 TGCGCCAGCAAGGGCGGGGGAAAGACCCAGTACTTC CASKGGGKTQYF
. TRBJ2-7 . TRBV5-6 TGTGCCAGCAGCTTGGGAGGAAATAACTACGAGCAGTACTTC CASSLGGNNYEQYF
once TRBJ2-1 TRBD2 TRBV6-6 TGTGCCAGCAGTCTGGCGGGGGTCCTTAATGAGCAGTTCTTC CASSLAGVLNEQFF
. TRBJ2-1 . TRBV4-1 TGCGCCAGCAGCCAAGGAAACTACAATGAGCAGTTCTTC CASSQGNYNEQFF
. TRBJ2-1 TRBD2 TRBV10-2 TGCGCCAGCAGTGGGACTAGCGGGGATTATCAGCAGTTCTTC CASSGTSGDYQQFF
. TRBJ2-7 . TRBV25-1 TGTGCCAGCAGTGTAAGTCCCTACGAGCAGTACTTC CASSVSPYEQYF
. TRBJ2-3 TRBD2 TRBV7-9 TGTGCCAGCAGCACAGGGACTAGCGGGGACACAGATACGCAGTATTTT CASSTGTSGDTDTQYF
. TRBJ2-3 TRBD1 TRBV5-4 TGTGCCAGCAGCTTAATATCGGGACAGGGAATAGATACGCAGTATTTT CASSLISGQGIDTQYF
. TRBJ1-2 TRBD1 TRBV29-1 TGCAGCGTCACAGGGGGCAAAAACTATGGCTACACCTTC CSVTGGKNYGYTF
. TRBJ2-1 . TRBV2 TGTGCCAGCACCCACTTTGGGGTAGGGAATGAGCAGTTCTTC CASTHFGVGNEQFF
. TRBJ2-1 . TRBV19 TGTGCCAGTAGTATAACCGGGACCTACAATGAGCAGTTCTTC CASSITGTYNEQFF
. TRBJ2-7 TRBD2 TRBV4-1 TGCGCCAGCAGCCCGGGACTAGGTGCCTACGAGCAGTACTTC CASSPGLGAYEQYF
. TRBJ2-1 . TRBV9 TGTGCCAGCACGAGAGGAGGGGGCCTCGACAATGAGCAGTTCTTC CASTRGGGLDNEQFF
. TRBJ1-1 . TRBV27 TGTGCCAGCAGTTTAGAGGGGAACACTGAAGCTTTCTTT CASSLEGNTEAFF